This TCR beta chain was captured by sequencing in a study of identical twins. Study findings and constraints: Insertion counts were lower in abundant cord blood beta clonotypes, a trend that memory repertoires did not show. Findings depended on cross-sectional statistics rather than tracking the same donors.

This clonotype occurred a few times. Its antigen is still unknown. Using its own MiXCR run on the 5' RACE reads, TCRdb lists one record per CDR3 protein. Here the sample spans roughly 570,000 distinct CDR3 sequences, just under 10% being singletons. The CDR3 sequence is 17 residues long. Germline V gene lookup returns CDR1 LNHDA and CDR2 SQIVND (reference sequence). The ends lost 5 bases at V and 1 base at J; junction bases unmatched: 7. Healthy Caucasians were all of the donors. The sample was also linked to a second study, of yellow fever vaccine responses in identical twins.

Sequenced: PBMCs. This sequence was found in a woman aged 18 to 35 in good health. J is TRBJ2-3 and V is TRBV19; TRBD2 aligns across 12 bases. CDR3 sequence (DNA): TGTGCCAGTAGTCCACGGACTAGCGGGGTACGCACAGATACGCAGTATTTT. This codes for CASSPRTSGVRTDTQYF. Using reference TRBV19 and TRBJ2-3 for the parts outside the CDR3, the full variable domain is DGGITQSPKYLFRKEGQNVTLSCEQNLNHDAMYWYRQDPGQGLRLIYYSQIVNDFQKGDIAEGYSVSREKKESFPLTVTSAQKNPTAFYLCASSPRTSGVRTDTQYFGPGTRLTVL.